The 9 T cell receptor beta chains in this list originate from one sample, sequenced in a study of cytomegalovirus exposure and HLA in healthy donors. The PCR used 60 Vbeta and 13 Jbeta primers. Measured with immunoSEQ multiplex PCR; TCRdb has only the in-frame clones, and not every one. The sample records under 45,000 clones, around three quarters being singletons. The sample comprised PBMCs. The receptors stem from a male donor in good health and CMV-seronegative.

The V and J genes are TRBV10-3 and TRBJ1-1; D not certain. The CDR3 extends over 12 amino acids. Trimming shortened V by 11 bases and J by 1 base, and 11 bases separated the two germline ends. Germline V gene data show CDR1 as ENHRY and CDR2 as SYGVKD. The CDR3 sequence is CASLTANTEAFF. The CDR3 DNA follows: TGTGCCTCTTTAACAGCGAACACTGAAGCTTTCTTT.

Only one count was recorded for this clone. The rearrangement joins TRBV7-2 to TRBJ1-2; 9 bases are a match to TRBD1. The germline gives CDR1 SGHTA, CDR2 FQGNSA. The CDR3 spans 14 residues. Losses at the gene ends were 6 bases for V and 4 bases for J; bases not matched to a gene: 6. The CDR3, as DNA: TGTGCCAGCAGTCAAACAGGGGGCTTCTATGGCTACACCTTC. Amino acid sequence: CASSQTGGFYGYTF.

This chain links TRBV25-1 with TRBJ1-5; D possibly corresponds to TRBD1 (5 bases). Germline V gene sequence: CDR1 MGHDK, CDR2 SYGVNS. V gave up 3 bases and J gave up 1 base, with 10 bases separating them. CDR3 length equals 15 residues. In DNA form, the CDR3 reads TGTGCCAGCAGTGATTCAGGGAAGAGCAATCAGCCCCAGCATTTT. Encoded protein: CASSDSGKSNQPQHF.

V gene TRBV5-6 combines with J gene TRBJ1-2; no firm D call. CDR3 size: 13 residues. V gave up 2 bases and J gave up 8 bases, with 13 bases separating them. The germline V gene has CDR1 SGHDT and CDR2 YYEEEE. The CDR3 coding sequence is TGTGCCAGCAGCTTTTACCCGGCGGGGGGCTACACCTTC. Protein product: CASSFYPAGGYTF.

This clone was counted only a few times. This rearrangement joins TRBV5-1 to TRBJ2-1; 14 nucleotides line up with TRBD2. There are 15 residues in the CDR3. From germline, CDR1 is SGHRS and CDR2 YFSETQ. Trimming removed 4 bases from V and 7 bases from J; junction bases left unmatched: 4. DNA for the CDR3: TGCGCCAGCAGCACGACTAGCGGGAGGGGGAATGAGCAGTTCTTC. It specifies CASSTTSGRGNEQFF.

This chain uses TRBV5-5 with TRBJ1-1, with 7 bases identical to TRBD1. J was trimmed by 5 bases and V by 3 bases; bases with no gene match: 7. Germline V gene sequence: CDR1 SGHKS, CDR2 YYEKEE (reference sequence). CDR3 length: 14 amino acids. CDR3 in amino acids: CASSSTTGRTEAFF. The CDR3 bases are TGTGCCAGCAGCTCTACGACAGGGCGTACTGAAGCTTTCTTT.

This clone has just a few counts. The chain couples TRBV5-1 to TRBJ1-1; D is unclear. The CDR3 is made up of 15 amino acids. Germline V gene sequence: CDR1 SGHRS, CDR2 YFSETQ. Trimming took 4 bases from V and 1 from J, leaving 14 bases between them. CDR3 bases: TGCGCCAGCAGCACCCTCGGGGTCGCGAACACTGAAGCTTTCTTT. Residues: CASSTLGVANTEAFF. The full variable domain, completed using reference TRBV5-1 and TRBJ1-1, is KAGVTQTPRYLIKTRGQQVTLSCSPISGHRSVSWYQQTPGQGLQFLFEYFSETQRNKGNFPGRFSGRQFSNSRSEMNVSTLELGDSALYLCASSTLGVANTEAFFGQGTRLTVV.

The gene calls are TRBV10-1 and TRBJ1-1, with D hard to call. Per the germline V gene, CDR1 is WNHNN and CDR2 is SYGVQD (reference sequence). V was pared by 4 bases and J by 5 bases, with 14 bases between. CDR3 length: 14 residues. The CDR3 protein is CASSGSPRSTEAFF. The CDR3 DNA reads TGCGCCAGCAGTGGGTCCCCCCGGAGTACTGAAGCTTTCTTT.

The CDR3 region has the DNA TGTGCCAGCAGCCAAACCCTAGACGGGGATACGCAGTATTTT. This encodes CASSQTLDGDTQYF. V is TRBV14 and J is TRBJ2-3; D is uncertain. Per germline, CDR1 SGHDN and CDR2 FVKESK. Deletions cut 2 bases from V and 6 bases from J, with 12 bases between. The CDR3 is 14 residues long.